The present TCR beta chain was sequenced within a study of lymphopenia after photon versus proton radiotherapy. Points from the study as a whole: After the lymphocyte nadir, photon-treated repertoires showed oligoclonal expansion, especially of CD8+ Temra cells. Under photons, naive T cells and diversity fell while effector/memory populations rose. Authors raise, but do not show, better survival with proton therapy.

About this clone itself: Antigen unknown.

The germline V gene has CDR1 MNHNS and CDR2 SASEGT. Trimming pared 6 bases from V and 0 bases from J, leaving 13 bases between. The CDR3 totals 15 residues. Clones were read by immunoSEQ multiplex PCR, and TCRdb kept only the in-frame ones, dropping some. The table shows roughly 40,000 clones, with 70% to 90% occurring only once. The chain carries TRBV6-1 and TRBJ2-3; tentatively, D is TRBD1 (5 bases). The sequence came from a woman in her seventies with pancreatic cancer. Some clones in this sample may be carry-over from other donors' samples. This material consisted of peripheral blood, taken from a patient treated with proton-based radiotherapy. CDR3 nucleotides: TGTGCCAGCAGGGAACGGACACACAGCACAGATACGCAGTATTTT. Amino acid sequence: CASRERTHSTDTQYF.